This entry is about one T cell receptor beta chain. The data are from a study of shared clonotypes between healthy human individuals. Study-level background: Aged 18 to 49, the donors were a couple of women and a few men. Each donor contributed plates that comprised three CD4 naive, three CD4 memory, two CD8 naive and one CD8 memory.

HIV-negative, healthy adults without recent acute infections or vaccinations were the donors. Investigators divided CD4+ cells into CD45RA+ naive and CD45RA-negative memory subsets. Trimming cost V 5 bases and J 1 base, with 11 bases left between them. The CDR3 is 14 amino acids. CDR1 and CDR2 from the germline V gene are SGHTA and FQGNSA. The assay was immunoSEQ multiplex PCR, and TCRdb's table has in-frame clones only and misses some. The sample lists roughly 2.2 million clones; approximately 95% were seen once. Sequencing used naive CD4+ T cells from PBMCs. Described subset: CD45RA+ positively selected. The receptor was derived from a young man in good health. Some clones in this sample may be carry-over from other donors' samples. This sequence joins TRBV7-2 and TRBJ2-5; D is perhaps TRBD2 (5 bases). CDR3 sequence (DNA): TGTGCCAGCAGCCCCTCAGGACTCCAAGAGACCCAGTACTTC. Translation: CASSPSGLQETQYF.